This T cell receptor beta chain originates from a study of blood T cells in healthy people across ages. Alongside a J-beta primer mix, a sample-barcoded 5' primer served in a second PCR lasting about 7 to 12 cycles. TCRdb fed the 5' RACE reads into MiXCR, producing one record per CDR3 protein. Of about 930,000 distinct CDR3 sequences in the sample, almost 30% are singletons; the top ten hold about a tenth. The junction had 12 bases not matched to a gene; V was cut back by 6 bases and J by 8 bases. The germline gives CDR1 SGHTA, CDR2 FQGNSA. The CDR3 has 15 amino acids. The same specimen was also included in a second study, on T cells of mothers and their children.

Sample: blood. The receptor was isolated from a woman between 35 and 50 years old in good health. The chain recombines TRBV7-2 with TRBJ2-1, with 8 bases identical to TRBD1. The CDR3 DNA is TGTGCCAGCAGACCGACAGGGGCACCTCCATATGAGCAGTTCTTC. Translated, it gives CASRPTGAPPYEQFF.